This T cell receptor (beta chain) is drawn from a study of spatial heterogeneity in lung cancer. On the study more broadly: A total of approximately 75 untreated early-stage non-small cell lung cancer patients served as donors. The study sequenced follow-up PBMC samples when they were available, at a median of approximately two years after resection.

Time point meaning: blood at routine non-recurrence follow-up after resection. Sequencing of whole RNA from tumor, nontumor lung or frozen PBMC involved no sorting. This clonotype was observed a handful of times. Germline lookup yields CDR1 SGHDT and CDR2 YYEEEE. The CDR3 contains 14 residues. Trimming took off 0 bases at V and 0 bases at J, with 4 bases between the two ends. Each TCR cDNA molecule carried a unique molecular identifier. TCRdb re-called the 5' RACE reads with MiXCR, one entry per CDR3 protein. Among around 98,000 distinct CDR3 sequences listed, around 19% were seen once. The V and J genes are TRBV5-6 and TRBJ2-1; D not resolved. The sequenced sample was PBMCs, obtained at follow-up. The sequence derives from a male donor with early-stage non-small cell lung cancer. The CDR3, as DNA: TGTGCCAGCAGCTTGGAATTCTCCTACAATGAGCAGTTCTTC. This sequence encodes CASSLEFSYNEQFF.